The 12 T cell receptor beta chains reported below all come from one sample, sequenced in a study of regulatory dendritic cells for organ transplantation (TCRdb year 2017). Sorted T cell subsets were CFSE-labeled and co-cultured for around five days with allogeneic regulatory or mature dendritic cells at a 1:10 DC:T ratio. These TCRs' antigens remain unknown. Libraries were built with the immunoSEQ multiplex PCR assay. The clones in this table, taken by TCRdb from immuneACCESS, are in-frame only. Not every clone is retained; where verified, under half of the shortfall comes from an unresolved V gene, and the cause of the rest is unknown. Across this sample there are about 12,000 clones, with 75% to 80% seen only once. About 1.1% of the sample comes from the top ten. Sequences were obtained from naive CD8+ T cells from blood cultured with regulatory dendritic cells. In light of the paper, this sample's cell subset or site label describes: CD45RA+ naive T cells. The receptor set was obtained from a human donor in good health.

The chain is built from TRBV7-9 and TRBJ2-5; 11 nucleotides agree with TRBD1. The CDR3 runs to 15 residues. Germline lookup yields CDR1 SEHNR and CDR2 FQNEAQ (reference sequence). With V trimmed by 0 bases and J by 5 bases, 2 bases remained unmatched. DNA for the CDR3: TGTGCCAGCAGCTTAGCCGGGACAGGGGGGGAGACCCAGTACTTC. It yields the protein CASSLAGTGGETQYF. Full variable domain (missing parts from reference TRBV7-9 and TRBJ2-5): DTGVSQNPRHKITKRGQNVTFRCDPISEHNRLYWYRQTLGQGPEFLTYFQNEAQLEKSRLLSDRFSAERPKGSFSTLEIQRTEQGDSAMYLCASSLAGTGGETQYFGPGTRLLVL.

V is TRBV5-1 and J is TRBJ2-7, with 9 bases fitting TRBD1. Germline assignment: CDR1 SGHRS and CDR2 YFSETQ. J was trimmed by 2 bases and V by 4 bases; bases with no gene match: 4. This CDR3 comprises 14 residues. The CDR3 sequence: CASSLGTGTYEQYF. CDR3 sequence (DNA): TGCGCCAGCAGCCTCGGGACAGGGACCTACGAGCAGTACTTC.

The V gene is TRBV11-3, the J gene TRBJ2-5; weak D call: TRBD1 (6 bases). The germline V and J ends were trimmed by 5 bases and 5 bases, with 18 bases remaining between them. Germline CDR1 is SGHNT and CDR2 is YENEEA. The length of the CDR3 is 15 residues. The CDR3 DNA sequence: TGTGCCAGCAGCATCCCTGAAGGCCAGGGGGAGACCCAGTACTTC. Translation: CASSIPEGQGETQYF. Full variable domain (missing parts from reference TRBV11-3 and TRBJ2-5): EAGVVQSPRYKIIEKKQPVAFWCNPISGHNTLYWYLQNLGQGPELLIRYENEEAVDDSQLPKDRFSAERLKGVDSTLKIQPAELGDSAVYLCASSIPEGQGETQYFGPGTRLLVL.

The sample holds one count of this clone. The rearrangement links TRBV9 to TRBJ1-2, with D possibly matching TRBD1 (5 bases). Germline CDR1 reads SGDLS; CDR2 reads YYNGEE. V shed 3 bases and J shed 8 bases, with 20 bases lying between them. The CDR3 contains 15 residues. CDR3 nucleotide sequence: TGTGCCAGCAGCGAGGGGATAGGGTCGGCCCTCGGCTACACCTTC. Translating it yields CASSEGIGSALGYTF.

The chain uses TRBV19 and TRBJ2-2; TRBD2 is a possible D gene (6 bases). The CDR3 has 14 residues. CDR1 LNHDA and CDR2 SQIVND come from the germline V gene (reference sequence). The V and J ends lost 7 bases and 7 bases respectively, with 16 bases between them. CDR3 residues: CASTFGEAGGELFF. The CDR3 DNA reads TGTGCCAGTACATTCGGGGAAGCGGGCGGGGAGCTGTTTTTT.

The gene calls are TRBV27 and TRBJ1-2, with 8 bases lining up with TRBD1. V lost 8 bases to trimming and J lost 7 bases; unmatched junction nucleotides: 18. Germline CDR1 and CDR2: MNHEY and SMNVEV (reference sequence). The CDR3 is made up of 16 amino acids. The CDR3 loop is CASGPKGDRPYTGYTF. The CDR3 nucleotides are TGTGCCAGCGGACCCAAGGGGGACAGGCCCTATACTGGCTACACCTTC.

The CDR3 DNA reads as TGTGCCAGTAGTATAGACAGTGGTTGGAACACTGAAGCTTTCTTT. Residues: CASSIDSGWNTEAFF. The chain has TRBV19 and TRBJ1-1; D is unclear. The germline gives CDR1 LNHDA, CDR2 SQIVND (reference sequence). V was trimmed by 0 bases and J by 1 base, leaving 9 bases between them. The CDR3 extends over 15 amino acids.

V gene TRBV5-6 combines with J gene TRBJ2-5; tentatively, D is TRBD2 (7 bases). Trimming took 4 bases from V and 5 from J, leaving 18 bases between them. CDR1 is SGHDT and CDR2 is YYEEEE in the germline V gene. The CDR3 consists of 15 residues. DNA for the CDR3: TGTGCCAGCAGCCAAAGCGCCTGGGGGGGCGAGACCCAGTACTTC. Protein: CASSQSAWGGETQYF.

This clone was counted once. This rearrangement joins TRBV7-2 to TRBJ1-3; 7 bases are a match to TRBD1. The CDR3 is 18 amino acids. CDR1 SGHTA and CDR2 FQGNSA come from the germline V gene. V lost 4 bases, J lost 1 base, and 13 bases stayed unmatched. The CDR3 reads CASSSAGTGAFSGNTIYF. The CDR3 DNA is TGTGCCAGCAGCTCAGCTGGAACAGGGGCATTTTCTGGAAACACCATATATTTT.

The V gene is TRBV18, the J gene TRBJ2-6, with D unclear. This CDR3 comprises 16 residues. Trimming left V 0 bases short and J 1 base short, with 7 bases between. Germline lookup yields CDR1 KGHSH and CDR2 LQKENI. CDR3 loop: CASSPPEPSGANVLTF. Here the CDR3 DNA reads TGTGCCAGCTCACCACCGGAGCCGTCTGGGGCCAACGTCCTGACTTTC.

This clone is a singleton in its sample. The chain carries TRBV25-1 and TRBJ2-3; a weak D match, TRBD2 (5 bases). The germline V gene encodes CDR1 MGHDK and CDR2 SYGVNS. CDR3 size: 14 residues. Trimming left V 3 bases short and J 8 bases short, with 15 bases between. As DNA, the CDR3 is TGTGCCAGCAGTGATGTTGGGGAGATACGTACGCAGTATTTT. Translated, it gives CASSDVGEIRTQYF.

This clone was seen a handful of times. The chain uses TRBV7-6 and TRBJ1-3, with D possibly TRBD1 on 6 matching bases. Germline CDR1 reads SGHVS; CDR2 reads FNYEAQ. This CDR3 contains 14 residues. Deletions cut 3 bases from V and 0 bases from J, with 6 bases between. The CDR3 DNA reads as TGTGCCAGCAGCTTGACAGGCTCTGGAAACACCATATATTTT. Residues: CASSLTGSGNTIYF.